The 5 T cell receptor beta chains below come from one sample, sequenced in a study of T-cell reconstitution after alpha-beta-depleted transplantation in children. During its preparation, the TCRbeta library received unique molecular identifiers. Via MiXCR, TCRdb re-called the PCR reads, giving one row per CDR3 protein. The table has about 610,000 distinct CDR3 sequences, roughly 10% seen once. The specimen was PBMCs from the stem cell graft donor, collected from the stem cell graft. Receptors were obtained from a human donor who donated a stem cell graft to a child with acute myeloid leukemia.

The J gene is TRBJ2-5, the V gene TRBV1; the table's D call, TRBD2, was not checked against the DNA. TRBV1 is a known pseudogene. The CDR3 contains 20 residues. CDR3 sequence: CTSSQVPRTSGSSGKETQYF. In DNA form, the CDR3 reads TGCACCAGCAGCCAAGTTCCACGGACTAGCGGGAGTTCGGGGAAAGAGACCCAGTACTTC.

This clonotype was observed a handful of times. The chain is built from TRBV20-1 and TRBJ2-7, with TRBD2 identical over 12 bases. CDR1 DFQATT and CDR2 SNEGSKA come from the germline V gene (reference sequence). This CDR3 has 17 amino acids. Trimming took 0 bases from V and 3 from J; bases not matched to a gene: 9. This CDR3 reads CSAREGWRLAGVYEQYF. The CDR3 region has the DNA TGCAGTGCTAGAGAGGGGTGGAGACTAGCGGGAGTCTACGAGCAGTACTTC.

This clonotype was found many times. The chain is built from TRBV20-1 and TRBJ1-2; 7 bases map to TRBD1. The germline V gene encodes CDR1 DFQATT and CDR2 SNEGSKA (reference sequence). This CDR3 is built from 16 residues. Trimming removed 0 bases from V and 5 bases from J; junction bases left unmatched: 12. The CDR3 sequence: CSARDPGTEGKYGYTF. CDR3 nucleotide sequence: TGCAGTGCTAGAGATCCTGGGACAGAAGGAAAGTATGGCTACACCTTC.

This chain connects TRBV20-1 to TRBJ2-1; 8 nucleotides agree with TRBD2. The CDR3 runs to 14 residues. Germline CDR1 is DFQATT and CDR2 is SNEGSKA (reference sequence). The junction had 8 bases not matched to a gene; V was cut back by 6 bases and J by 4 bases. As DNA, the CDR3 is TGCAGTGCAATCAGCGGGAGTGCTTACAATGAGCAGTTCTTC. It is translated as CSAISGSAYNEQFF.

This clonotype has more than one count but fewer than ten. This chain links TRBV12-5 with TRBJ2-3, with D unclear. This CDR3 region has 14 residues. The ends were cut back, 8 bases at V and 0 bases at J, with 12 bases in the middle. Per germline, CDR1 LGHNT and CDR2 FRNRAP. In DNA, the CDR3 is TGTGCTAGTCGTGGTCGGTCCAGCACAGATACGCAGTATTTT. Protein sequence: CASRGRSSTDTQYF.